This TCR beta chain was identified in a study of neurological immune-mediated disorders. cDNA synthesis was performed by 5'RACE with 10-nucleotide random UMIs. TCRdb re-derived calls from the 5' RACE reads in MiXCR, one entry per CDR3 protein. The sample has about 18,000 distinct CDR3 sequences, about 11% seen once. Individuals who volunteered at a blood bank located in Maryland, USA, made up the group of healthy controls. Study results and caveats: The greatest TCR clonal expansion occurred in HTLV-1-associated myelopathy and the least in multiple sclerosis, which fell below healthy controls. The expanded clones of different subjects shared no CDR3 amino acid sequences (suggesting private repertoires in all groups).

At least ten counts were recorded for this clonotype. Its antigen is currently unknown. The CDR3 spans 14 residues. V was shortened by 2 bases and J by 0 bases, with 9 bases between the two germline ends. Germline V gene sequence: CDR1 SGHRS, CDR2 YFSETQ. This clonotype was sampled from a woman aged 45 to 65 in good health. The sample was CD8+ T cells from blood. V and J are TRBV5-1 and TRBJ2-7; D tentatively fits TRBD1 or TRBD2 (5 bases each). The CDR3 reads CASSFGAPSYEQYF. In nucleotides, the CDR3 is TGCGCCAGCAGCTTCGGGGCCCCCTCCTACGAGCAGTACTTC.